This T cell receptor beta chain was sequenced in a study of T cells expressing NK-cell markers. Study summary: The sequencing cohort of eight donors included seven HCMV-seropositive individuals and one seronegative individual. General observations from the study: As a fraction of CD8+ T cells, dominant NKG2C+ clonotypes reached about 1.0-8% in six donors.

Making the TCR beta cDNA relied on 5'RACE template switching with UMIs. Each CDR3 protein gets one entry in TCRdb, which reprocessed the 5' RACE reads and gives no DNA. In total, the table holds about 390,000 distinct CDR3 sequences. Concerning this clonotype: Its antigen is as yet unknown.

Germline-derived CDR1 and CDR2 are MDHEN and SYDVKM. CDR3 length: 14 amino acids. The chain joins TRBV28 to TRBJ2-3; TCRdb picks TRBD2, but there is no DNA to check that call. The sequenced material came from blood T cells: a sorted CD56 or NKG2C T cell subset, CD4+ or CD8+ T cells, or bulk PBMC T cells (not recorded which). The TCR sequence derives from a woman in her 50s in good health. CDR3 amino acids: CASSFLAGTDTQYF.